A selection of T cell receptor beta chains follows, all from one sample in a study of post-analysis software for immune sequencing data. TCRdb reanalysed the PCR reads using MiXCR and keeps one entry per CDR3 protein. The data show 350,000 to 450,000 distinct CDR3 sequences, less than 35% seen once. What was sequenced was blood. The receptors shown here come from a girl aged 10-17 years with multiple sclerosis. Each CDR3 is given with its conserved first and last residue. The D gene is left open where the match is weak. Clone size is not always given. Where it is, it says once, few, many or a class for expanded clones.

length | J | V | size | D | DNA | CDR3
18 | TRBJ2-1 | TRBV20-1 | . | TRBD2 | TGCAGTGCCCAACCGTGGGGCGGGGGGCAGAGCTCCTACAATGAGCAGTTCTTC | CSAQPWGGGQSSYNEQFF
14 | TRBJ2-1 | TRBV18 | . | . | TGTGCCAGCTCTGAAGAGTACTCCTACAATGAGCAGTTCTTC | CASSEEYSYNEQFF
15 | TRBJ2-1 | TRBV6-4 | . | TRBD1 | TGTGCCAGCAGTGAGTGGCAGGGGGCCTACAATGAGCAGTTCTTC | CASSEWQGAYNEQFF
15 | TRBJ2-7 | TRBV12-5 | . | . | TGTGCTAGTGGTTCCGGGGACACAAGACCCGGCGAGCAGTACTTC | CASGSGDTRPGEQYF
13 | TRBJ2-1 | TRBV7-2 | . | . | TGTGCCAGCAGCTTAGGAGGCGAAGGAGAGCAGTTCTTC | CASSLGGEGEQFF
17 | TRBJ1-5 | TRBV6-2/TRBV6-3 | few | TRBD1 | TGTGCCAGCAGTTACAGGGACAGCTATTATAGCAATCAGCCCCAGCATTTT | CASSYRDSYYSNQPQHF
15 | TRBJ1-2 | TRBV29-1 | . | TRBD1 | TGCAGCGTTGAAGGGGGTCAGGACAGGGTGGATGGCTACACCTTC | CSVEGGQDRVDGYTF
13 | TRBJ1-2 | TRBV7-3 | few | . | TGTGCCAGCAGCTTTGGGGGGACCGGAGGCTACACCTTC | CASSFGGTGGYTF
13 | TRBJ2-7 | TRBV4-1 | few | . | TGCGCCAGCAGCCGGGGTCCGGGAAACGAGCAGTACTTC | CASSRGPGNEQYF
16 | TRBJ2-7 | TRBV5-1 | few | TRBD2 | TGCGCCAGCGCCTCGGTAGCGGGGGTGAGCTCCTACGAGCAGTACTTC | CASASVAGVSSYEQYF
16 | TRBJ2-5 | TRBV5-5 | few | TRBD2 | TGTGCCAGCAGCCCTGGGGTAGCGGGGGGCCAAGAGACCCAGTACTTC | CASSPGVAGGQETQYF
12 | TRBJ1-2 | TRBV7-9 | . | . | TGTGCCAGCAGCGGGGGGCGGGATGGCTACACCTTC | CASSGGRDGYTF
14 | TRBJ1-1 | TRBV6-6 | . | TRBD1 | TGTGCCAGCACCGGGACAGGGGAGAACCCTGAAGCTTTCTTT | CASTGTGENPEAFF
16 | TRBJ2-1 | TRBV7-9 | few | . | TGTGCCAGCAGCTTACCCGAGGGGAATGCCTACAATGAGCAGTTCTTC | CASSLPEGNAYNEQFF
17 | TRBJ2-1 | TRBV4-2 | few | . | TGTGCCAGCAGCCAAGATGGGGACCGGCCCCCTTACAATGAGCAGTTCTTC | CASSQDGDRPPYNEQFF
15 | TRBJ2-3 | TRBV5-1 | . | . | TGCGCCAGCAGCTTAAGCCCGGGATACACAGATACGCAGTATTTT | CASSLSPGYTDTQYF
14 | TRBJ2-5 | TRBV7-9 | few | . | TGTGCCAGCAGCTCTCTGGATGCAGGGGAGACCCAGTACTTC | CASSSLDAGETQYF
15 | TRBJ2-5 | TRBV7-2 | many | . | TGTGCCAGCAGCACCCGGACAGTTAGAGCAGAGACCCAGTACTTC | CASSTRTVRAETQYF
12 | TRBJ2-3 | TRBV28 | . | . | TGTGCCAGCAGTCCTACACCAGATACGCAGTATTTT | CASSPTPDTQYF
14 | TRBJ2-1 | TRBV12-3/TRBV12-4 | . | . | TGTGCCAGCAGTTCGACTGTCTCCTACAATGTGCAGTTCTTC | CASSSTVSYNVQFF
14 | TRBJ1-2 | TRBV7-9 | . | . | TGTGCCTGCAGCTTAGTAAAGGGGGACTATGGCTACACCTTC | CACSLVKGDYGYTF
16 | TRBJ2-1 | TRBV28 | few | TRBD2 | TGTGCCAGCAGCACCTGGACTAGCGGGGGGGTTAATGAGCAGTTCTTC | CASSTWTSGGVNEQFF
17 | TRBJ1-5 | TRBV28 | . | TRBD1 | TGTGCCAGCAGTTTATACAGACAGGGAATTAGCAATCAGCCCCAGCATTTT | CASSLYRQGISNQPQHF
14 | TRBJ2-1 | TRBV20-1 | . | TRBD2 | TGCAGTCCCCGGACTAGCGGGGGGTATGATGAGCAGTTCTTC | CSPRTSGGYDEQFF
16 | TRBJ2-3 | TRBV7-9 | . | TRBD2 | TGTGCCAGCAGCCTAGGGACTAGCGGATCCACAGATACGCAGTATTTT | CASSLGTSGSTDTQYF
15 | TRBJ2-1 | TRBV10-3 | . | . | TGTGCCATCAGTGATGCCGGGTTCTCCTACAATGAGCAGTTCTTC | CAISDAGFSYNEQFF
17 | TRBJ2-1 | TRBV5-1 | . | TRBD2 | TGCGCCAGCAGCGATAGACTAGCGGGGGGGCCGGGGAATGAGCAGTTCTTC | CASSDRLAGGPGNEQFF
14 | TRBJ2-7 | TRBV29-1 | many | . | TGCAGCGTTGAAGACCCCCCGCAGAGTTACGAGCAGTACTTC | CSVEDPPQSYEQYF
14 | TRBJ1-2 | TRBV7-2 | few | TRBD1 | TGTGCCAGCAGACCCGGACAGGGGAGCTATGGCTACACCTTC | CASRPGQGSYGYTF
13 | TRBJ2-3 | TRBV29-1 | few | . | TGCAGCGTCCCGGGGGCGCGCGCAGATACGCAGTATTTT | CSVPGARADTQYF
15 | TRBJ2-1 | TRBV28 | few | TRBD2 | TGTGCCAGCAGTTTAACCCTGGGACTAGCATATGAGCAGTTCTTC | CASSLTLGLAYEQFF
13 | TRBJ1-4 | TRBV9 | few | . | TGTGCCAGCAGCGTAGAAACTAATGAAAAACTGTTTTTT | CASSVETNEKLFF
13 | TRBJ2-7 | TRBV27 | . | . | TGTGCCAGCAGTTTAAGGCGGACCTACGAGCAGTACTTC | CASSLRRTYEQYF
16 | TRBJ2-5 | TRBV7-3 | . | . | TGTGCCAGCAGCTTACAGGGGACTCGGATCCCCGGGGAGCAGTACTTC | CASSLQGTRIPGEQYF
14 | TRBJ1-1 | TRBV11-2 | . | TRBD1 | TGTGCCAGCAGGGCACAGGGGTCAGGGAGCTCGGCTTTCTTT | CASRAQGSGSSAFF
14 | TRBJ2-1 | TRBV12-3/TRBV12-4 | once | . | TGTGCCAGCAGTTTAGGCGGGGATTGGAATGAGCAGTTCTTC | CASSLGGDWNEQFF
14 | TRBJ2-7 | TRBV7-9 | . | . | TGTGCCAGCAGCAAGGACGGCAAACCCTACGAGCAGTACTTC | CASSKDGKPYEQYF
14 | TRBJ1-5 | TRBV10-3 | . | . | TGTGTCATCAGTCGGGACGGAAGCAATCAGCCCCAGCATTTT | CVISRDGSNQPQHF
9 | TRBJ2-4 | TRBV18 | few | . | TGTGCCAGCTCTCCAATTCAGTACTTC | CASSPIQYF
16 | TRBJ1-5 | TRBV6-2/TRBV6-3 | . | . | TGTGCCAGCAGGGAACGAGGCAGGGCCAACAATCAGCCCCAGCATTTT | CASRERGRANNQPQHF
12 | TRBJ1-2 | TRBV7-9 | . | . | TGTGCCAGCAGCTCGGACATGCATGGCTACACCTTC | CASSSDMHGYTF
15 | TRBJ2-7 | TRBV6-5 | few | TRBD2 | TGTGCCAGCAGTAATCTAGCGGGGGGGCACAATGAGCAGTACTTC | CASSNLAGGHNEQYF
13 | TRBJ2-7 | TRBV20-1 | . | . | TGCAGTGCGCCGTCGGGACCGGGGCACGAGCAGTACTTC | CSAPSGPGHEQYF
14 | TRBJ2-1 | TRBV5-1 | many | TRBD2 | TGCGCCAGCAGCCCTAGCGGGGGATACAATGAGCAGTTCTTC | CASSPSGGYNEQFF
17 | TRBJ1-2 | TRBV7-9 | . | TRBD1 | TGTGCCAGCAGCTTAGTGAATGTTCGGGACAGGGGTCCTGGCTACACCTTC | CASSLVNVRDRGPGYTF
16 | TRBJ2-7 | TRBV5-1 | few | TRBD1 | TGCGCCAGCAGCCCCCCGACAGGGGGCCCGGGGTTTGAGCAGTACTTC | CASSPPTGGPGFEQYF
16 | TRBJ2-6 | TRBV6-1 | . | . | TGTGCCAGCAGTGGACGCGGCAGCTCTGGGGCCAACGTCCTGACTTTC | CASSGRGSSGANVLTF
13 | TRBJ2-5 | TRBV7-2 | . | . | TGTGCCAGCAGCTTAGACCACCAAGAGACCCAGTACTTC | CASSLDHQETQYF
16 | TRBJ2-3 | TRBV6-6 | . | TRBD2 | TGTGCCAGCAGTTACTCAGAGCGGGGGGTCACAGATACGCAGTATTTT | CASSYSERGVTDTQYF
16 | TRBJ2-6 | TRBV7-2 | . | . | TGTGCCAGCAGCCGGTCGCAGAGCTCTGGGGCCAACGTCCTGACTTTC | CASSRSQSSGANVLTF
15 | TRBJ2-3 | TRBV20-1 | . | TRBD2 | TGCAGTGCTAGAGATTCGGCTAGCGGGGGCGATACGCAGTATTTT | CSARDSASGGDTQYF
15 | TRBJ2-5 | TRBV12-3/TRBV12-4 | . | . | TGTGCCAGCAGTGATACCGGGACGGGGAAAGAGACCCAGTACTTC | CASSDTGTGKETQYF
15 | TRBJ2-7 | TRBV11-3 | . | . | TGTGCCAGCAGCTTAAGGCGCGCCCAGAGCAAAGAGCAGTACTTC | CASSLRRAQSKEQYF